This entry describes one TCR beta chain. No antigen is known for it. The authors carried out high-throughput sequencing of TCR beta. They applied it to CD8+ and CD4+ T cells obtained from blood. Negative isolation yielded the CD8+ and CD4+ T cells, while FACS enriched the TEMRA cells. The sample originates from a study of CD8 T cells in Susac syndrome. With random hexamers, roughly 0.5 to 1 ug RNA was reverse transcribed. TCR beta CDR3 was amplified by immunoSEQ multiplex PCR. This amplification extended across 54 Vbeta and 13 Jbeta segments. One entry per CDR3 protein results from TCRdb running MiXCR on the immunoSEQ multiplex PCR reads. The table shows 300,000 or so distinct CDR3 sequences, with 92% occurring only once. V lost 5 bases and J lost 7; bases outside the gene matches: 9. The CDR3 runs 16 residues. Per germline, CDR1 SEHNR and CDR2 FQNEAQ (reference sequence). The study's findings and limits: TCR sequencing and HLA analysis covered a relatively small number of individuals.

Sequencing used CD4+ T cells from PBMCs. The chain couples TRBV7-9 to TRBJ2-2; 11 positions agree with TRBD2. The source of this sequence is a human donor with multiple sclerosis. The CDR3 loop reads CASSRSGRALGGELFF. The CDR3 DNA is TGTGCCAGCAGCCGTAGCGGGAGGGCCCTCGGCGGGGAGCTGTTTTTT.